These T cell receptor beta chains were read from a single sample in a study of shared clonotypes between healthy human individuals. Clones were read by immunoSEQ multiplex PCR, and TCRdb kept only the in-frame ones, dropping some. This sample has 2 million to 3 million clones, with approximately 93% found just once. Sequenced material: naive CD4+ T cells from PBMCs. The receptors come from a young man in good health. Some clones in this sample may be carry-over from other donors' samples. Each CDR3 is given with its conserved first and last residue. A D gene is named only where the DNA matches it firmly. The size entry is marked missing in some rows and otherwise reads once, few, many or a size class.

j_gene: TRBJ2-4; abundance: once; d_gene: TRBD1; v_gene: TRBV6-1; CDR3nt: TGTGCCAGCAGTGTTGGCAGGGGGCGGGTACTAGCCAAAAACATTCAGTACTTC; CDR3aa: CASSVGRGRVLAKNIQYF
j_gene: TRBJ2-1; abundance: NA; d_gene: NA; v_gene: TRBV10-3; CDR3nt: TGTGCCACCAAGTCTCCTGGCCGTGAGCAGTTCTTC; CDR3aa: CATKSPGREQFF
j_gene: TRBJ2-1; abundance: NA; d_gene: NA; v_gene: TRBV2; CDR3nt: TGTGCCAGCAAGGACGGGAGCTCCTACAATGAGCAGTTCTTC; CDR3aa: CASKDGSSYNEQFF
j_gene: TRBJ2-6; abundance: NA; d_gene: NA; v_gene: TRBV28; CDR3nt: TGTGCCAGCAGTTTAGATTTTTGGGCAGGCAACTCTGGGGCCAACGTCCTGACTTTC; CDR3aa: CASSLDFWAGNSGANVLTF
j_gene: TRBJ2-7; abundance: NA; d_gene: NA; v_gene: TRBV27; CDR3nt: TGTGCCGACGGCCAGGGGAGGCAGTACTTC; CDR3aa: CADGQGRQYF
j_gene: TRBJ2-3; abundance: once; d_gene: TRBD2; v_gene: TRBV2; CDR3nt: TGTGCCAGCAGACGACTAGCGGGAGTAGATACGCAGTATTTT; CDR3aa: CASRRLAGVDTQYF
j_gene: TRBJ1-4; abundance: NA; d_gene: NA; v_gene: TRBV4-3; CDR3nt: TGCGCCAGCAGCCAAGAGGGGGCCGATGAAAAACTGTTTTTT; CDR3aa: CASSQEGADEKLFF
j_gene: TRBJ2-2; abundance: NA; d_gene: NA; v_gene: TRBV11-3; CDR3nt: TGTGCCAGCAGCTTTGGGGGTACAGTCGGGGAGCTGTTTTTT; CDR3aa: CASSFGGTVGELFF
j_gene: TRBJ2-5; abundance: NA; d_gene: TRBD1; v_gene: TRBV28; CDR3nt: TGTGCCAGCAGACTGACAGGGTTGGGAGAGACCCAGTACTTC; CDR3aa: CASRLTGLGETQYF
j_gene: TRBJ2-1; abundance: NA; d_gene: TRBD1; v_gene: TRBV7-9; CDR3nt: TGTGCCAGCAGCTTAGCGAGACCGGGACAGGTCTTCTCCTACAATGAGCAGTTCTTC; CDR3aa: CASSLARPGQVFSYNEQFF
j_gene: TRBJ2-2; abundance: NA; d_gene: NA; v_gene: TRBV5-1; CDR3nt: TGCGCCAGCAGTACAGGGACCGGGGAGCTGTTTTTT; CDR3aa: CASSTGTGELFF
j_gene: TRBJ2-1; abundance: once; d_gene: TRBD2; v_gene: TRBV5-1; CDR3nt: TGCGCCAGCAGCTGGGGACTAGCGGGACCCCTCAATGAGCAGTTCTTC; CDR3aa: CASSWGLAGPLNEQFF
j_gene: TRBJ2-1; abundance: NA; d_gene: TRBD2; v_gene: TRBV5-1; CDR3nt: TGCGCCAGCTCCGACTTCGGGACTAACTACAATGAGCAGTTCTTC; CDR3aa: CASSDFGTNYNEQFF
j_gene: TRBJ2-7; abundance: NA; d_gene: NA; v_gene: TRBV28; CDR3nt: TGTGCCAGCAGTTTAACCCTTTACGAGCAGTACTTC; CDR3aa: CASSLTLYEQYF
j_gene: TRBJ2-2; abundance: NA; d_gene: TRBD1; v_gene: TRBV7-3; CDR3nt: TGTGCCAGCAGCTGGACAGGGGGCGATCTTACCGGGGAGCTGTTTTTT; CDR3aa: CASSWTGGDLTGELFF
j_gene: TRBJ1-2; abundance: NA; d_gene: TRBD1; v_gene: TRBV4-2; CDR3nt: TGTGCCAGCAGCCAAGACAAAGGGGACAGGGGCGAAAATGGCTACACCTTC; CDR3aa: CASSQDKGDRGENGYTF
j_gene: TRBJ2-1; abundance: NA; d_gene: TRBD2; v_gene: TRBV11-2; CDR3nt: TGTGCCAGCAGCTTTTTAGCGGGAGGGCCGGGTGAGCAGTTCTTC; CDR3aa: CASSFLAGGPGEQFF
j_gene: TRBJ2-7; abundance: NA; d_gene: TRBD2; v_gene: TRBV5-1; CDR3nt: TGCGCCAGCAGCTCCCTGCGGGGGAGCTCCTACGAGCAGTACTTC; CDR3aa: CASSSLRGSSYEQYF
j_gene: TRBJ2-7; abundance: NA; d_gene: TRBD1; v_gene: TRBV5-1; CDR3nt: TGCGCCAGCAGCCTGGGACAGGTAGGGTACGAGCAGTACTTC; CDR3aa: CASSLGQVGYEQYF
j_gene: TRBJ2-7; abundance: NA; d_gene: NA; v_gene: TRBV14; CDR3nt: TGTGCCAGCAGCCATAGGTACGAGCAGTACTTC; CDR3aa: CASSHRYEQYF
j_gene: TRBJ2-7; abundance: NA; d_gene: TRBD2; v_gene: TRBV6-5; CDR3nt: TGTGCCAGCAGTTACTCCCGTGCGGGGGCCTACGAGCAGTACTTC; CDR3aa: CASSYSRAGAYEQYF
j_gene: TRBJ2-5; abundance: NA; d_gene: NA; v_gene: TRBV15; CDR3nt: TGTGCCACCAGCACAAGAGGGCTGGAGACCCAGTACTTC; CDR3aa: CATSTRGLETQYF
j_gene: TRBJ2-7; abundance: NA; d_gene: TRBD1; v_gene: TRBV5-1; CDR3nt: TGCGCCAGCAGCACTCCGGGACAGAACTACGAGCAGTACTTC; CDR3aa: CASSTPGQNYEQYF
j_gene: TRBJ2-7; abundance: NA; d_gene: TRBD2; v_gene: TRBV4-1; CDR3nt: TGCGCCAGCAGCCCAGGACTAGCGGGATTAATATACGAGCAGTACTTC; CDR3aa: CASSPGLAGLIYEQYF
j_gene: TRBJ2-2; abundance: NA; d_gene: NA; v_gene: TRBV9; CDR3nt: TGTGCCAGCGGCCGGACATTCTCCGGGGAGCTGTTTTTT; CDR3aa: CASGRTFSGELFF
j_gene: TRBJ2-7; abundance: NA; d_gene: NA; v_gene: TRBV2; CDR3nt: TGTGCCAGCGGAGGGTGGGGGGAAAAGGGCTTGGGCGAGCAGTACTTC; CDR3aa: CASGGWGEKGLGEQYF
j_gene: TRBJ2-7; abundance: once; d_gene: TRBD1; v_gene: TRBV9; CDR3nt: TGTGCCAGCAGCCCCCGGACAGGTGGTATTTACGAGCAGTACTTC; CDR3aa: CASSPRTGGIYEQYF
j_gene: TRBJ2-1; abundance: NA; d_gene: TRBD1; v_gene: TRBV4-1; CDR3nt: TGCGCCAGCAGCCAGCTCGGGACAGTTAATGAGCAGTTCTTC; CDR3aa: CASSQLGTVNEQFF
j_gene: TRBJ2-5; abundance: NA; d_gene: TRBD2; v_gene: TRBV7-9; CDR3nt: TGTGCCAGCAGCCCAGCGGCGGGAGGATCAAGGGAGACCCAGTACTTC; CDR3aa: CASSPAAGGSRETQYF
j_gene: TRBJ2-7; abundance: NA; d_gene: TRBD1; v_gene: TRBV5-4; CDR3nt: TGTGCCAGCAGCTCGGGACAGGATCTCCGCTACGAGCAGTACTTC; CDR3aa: CASSSGQDLRYEQYF
j_gene: TRBJ2-2; abundance: NA; d_gene: TRBD2; v_gene: TRBV7-2; CDR3nt: TGTGCCAGCAGCCCCCGGGGGGGGAAGATATCCACCGGGGAGCTGTTTTTT; CDR3aa: CASSPRGGKISTGELFF
j_gene: TRBJ1-2; abundance: once; d_gene: NA; v_gene: TRBV28; CDR3nt: TGTGCCAGCAAGGAGACACACCTGGGGGGTTATGGCTACACCTTC; CDR3aa: CASKETHLGGYGYTF
j_gene: TRBJ2-3; abundance: NA; d_gene: TRBD2; v_gene: TRBV28; CDR3nt: TGTGCCAGCCGAACTAGCGGGAGTGCAGATACGCAGTATTTT; CDR3aa: CASRTSGSADTQYF
j_gene: TRBJ2-5; abundance: NA; d_gene: NA; v_gene: TRBV28; CDR3nt: TGTGCCAGCAGCAAGGGACCGGGAGAGACCCAGTACTTC; CDR3aa: CASSKGPGETQYF
j_gene: TRBJ2-5; abundance: NA; d_gene: TRBD2; v_gene: TRBV6-1; CDR3nt: TGTGCCAGCAGTGTGCACCCTCCCGGGCTAGCGGGTAGCCAAGAGACCCAGTACTTC; CDR3aa: CASSVHPPGLAGSQETQYF
j_gene: TRBJ2-5; abundance: once; d_gene: NA; v_gene: TRBV7-8; CDR3nt: TGTGCCAGCAGCCACGAGGGGGGGTGGCAAGAGACCCAGTACTTC; CDR3aa: CASSHEGGWQETQYF
j_gene: TRBJ2-6; abundance: NA; d_gene: NA; v_gene: TRBV5-1; CDR3nt: TGCGCCAGCAGCTTGGCGTCCGTTGGCGTGGCTGGGGCCAACGTCCTGACTTTC; CDR3aa: CASSLASVGVAGANVLTF
j_gene: TRBJ1-5; abundance: NA; d_gene: NA; v_gene: TRBV30; CDR3nt: TGTGCCTGGAGCCTGGGGGGCGCCCTTAATTATCAGCCCCAGCATTTT; CDR3aa: CAWSLGGALNYQPQHF
j_gene: TRBJ2-7; abundance: NA; d_gene: NA; v_gene: TRBV6-5; CDR3nt: TGTGCCAGCAGTTCGCAGGCCAGGGGTATTGAGTACTTC; CDR3aa: CASSSQARGIEYF
j_gene: TRBJ1-1; abundance: few; d_gene: NA; v_gene: TRBV28; CDR3nt: TGTGCCAGCAGTTCCCGTGGGCCGGGGAACACTGAAGCTTTCTTT; CDR3aa: CASSSRGPGNTEAFF
j_gene: TRBJ2-7; abundance: NA; d_gene: NA; v_gene: TRBV6-5; CDR3nt: TGTGCCAGCAGTTACCTTGGGGTTGGACAGAACTACGAGCAGTACTTC; CDR3aa: CASSYLGVGQNYEQYF
j_gene: TRBJ2-7; abundance: NA; d_gene: NA; v_gene: TRBV9; CDR3nt: TGTGCCAGCAGCGTAGGGACAAACTACGAGCAGTACTTC; CDR3aa: CASSVGTNYEQYF
j_gene: TRBJ2-1; abundance: NA; d_gene: NA; v_gene: TRBV19; CDR3nt: TGTGCCAGTAGCGTTGAACTCCCGGGTGCCTCCTACAATGAGCAGTTCTTC; CDR3aa: CASSVELPGASYNEQFF
j_gene: TRBJ2-1; abundance: NA; d_gene: TRBD2; v_gene: TRBV6-6; CDR3nt: TGTGCCAGCAGTTACAGGACTAGCGGGAGAGATGAGCAGTTCTTC; CDR3aa: CASSYRTSGRDEQFF
j_gene: TRBJ2-3; abundance: NA; d_gene: TRBD2; v_gene: TRBV28; CDR3nt: TGTGCCAGCACCAGCCACGGTAGCGGGATTGCAGATACGCAGTATTTT; CDR3aa: CASTSHGSGIADTQYF
j_gene: TRBJ1-2; abundance: NA; d_gene: NA; v_gene: TRBV27; CDR3nt: TGTGCCAGCAGTAACGACGCTAACTATGGCTACACCTTC; CDR3aa: CASSNDANYGYTF
j_gene: TRBJ2-1; abundance: NA; d_gene: NA; v_gene: TRBV11-2; CDR3nt: TGTGCCAGCAGCGCCCGGCGTCAGGATCCCTACAATGAGCAGTTCTTC; CDR3aa: CASSARRQDPYNEQFF
j_gene: TRBJ2-2; abundance: NA; d_gene: NA; v_gene: TRBV5-1; CDR3nt: TGCGCCAGCAGCCTAGGAAGGGGGAAGAACACCGGGGAGCTGTTTTTT; CDR3aa: CASSLGRGKNTGELFF
j_gene: TRBJ2-3; abundance: NA; d_gene: TRBD2; v_gene: TRBV2; CDR3nt: TGTGCCAGCAGTCTTAGCGGGAGAACGGATACGCAGTATTTT; CDR3aa: CASSLSGRTDTQYF
j_gene: TRBJ2-1; abundance: NA; d_gene: TRBD1; v_gene: TRBV7-2; CDR3nt: TGTGCCAGCAGCTGGAACAGGGGGAACTACAATGAGCAGTTCTTC; CDR3aa: CASSWNRGNYNEQFF
j_gene: TRBJ1-6; abundance: NA; d_gene: TRBD1; v_gene: TRBV5-1; CDR3nt: TGCGCCAGCAGCTTGAAGGGGACAGGGCCTTCACCCCTCCACTTT; CDR3aa: CASSLKGTGPSPLHF
j_gene: TRBJ1-4; abundance: NA; d_gene: TRBD1; v_gene: TRBV4-1; CDR3nt: TGCGCCAGCAGCTTTCCGGGACAGGGAAGCGAAAAACTGTTTTTT; CDR3aa: CASSFPGQGSEKLFF
j_gene: TRBJ1-2; abundance: NA; d_gene: NA; v_gene: TRBV7-8; CDR3nt: TGTGCCAGCAGTCCTAGCGGGGGGGACGGCTACACCTTC; CDR3aa: CASSPSGGDGYTF
j_gene: TRBJ2-1; abundance: NA; d_gene: TRBD1; v_gene: TRBV19; CDR3nt: TGTGCCAGTAGAAAGGGACAGAATTTTGGGAATGAGCAGTTCTTC; CDR3aa: CASRKGQNFGNEQFF
j_gene: TRBJ1-2; abundance: NA; d_gene: NA; v_gene: TRBV5-6; CDR3nt: TGTGCCAGCAGCCTGGGGGTTGATGGCTACACCTTC; CDR3aa: CASSLGVDGYTF
j_gene: TRBJ2-1; abundance: once; d_gene: NA; v_gene: TRBV19; CDR3nt: TGTGCCAGTACCTCGACAGGCAGCTCCTACAATGAGCAGTTCTTC; CDR3aa: CASTSTGSSYNEQFF
j_gene: TRBJ2-3; abundance: NA; d_gene: TRBD2; v_gene: TRBV5-6; CDR3nt: TGTGCCAGCAGCCCTCTTGGTGGTCTAGCGGTTCTTAGCACAGATACGCAGTATTTT; CDR3aa: CASSPLGGLAVLSTDTQYF
j_gene: TRBJ2-2; abundance: NA; d_gene: NA; v_gene: TRBV6-5; CDR3nt: TGTGCCAGCAGTTACAGGAGAGGCGGGAACACCGGGGAGCTGTTTTTT; CDR3aa: CASSYRRGGNTGELFF
j_gene: TRBJ2-2; abundance: NA; d_gene: NA; v_gene: TRBV5-1; CDR3nt: TGCGCCAGCAGATCCTCGGGCGCCAACACCGGGGAGCTGTTTTTT; CDR3aa: CASRSSGANTGELFF